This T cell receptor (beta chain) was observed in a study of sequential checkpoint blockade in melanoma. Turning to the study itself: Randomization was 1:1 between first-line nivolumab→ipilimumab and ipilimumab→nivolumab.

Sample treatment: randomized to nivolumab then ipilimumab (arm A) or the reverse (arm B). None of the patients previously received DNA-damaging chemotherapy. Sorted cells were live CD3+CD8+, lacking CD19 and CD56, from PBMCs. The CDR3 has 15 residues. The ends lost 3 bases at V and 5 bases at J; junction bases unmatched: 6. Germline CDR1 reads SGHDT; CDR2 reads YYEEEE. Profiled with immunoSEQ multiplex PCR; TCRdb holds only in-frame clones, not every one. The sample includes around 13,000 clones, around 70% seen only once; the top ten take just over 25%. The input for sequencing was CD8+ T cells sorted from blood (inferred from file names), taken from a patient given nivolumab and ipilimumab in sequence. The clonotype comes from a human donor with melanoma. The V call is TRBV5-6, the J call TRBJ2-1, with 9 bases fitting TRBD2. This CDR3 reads CASSSQRGAHNEQFF. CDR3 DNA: TGTGCCAGCAGCTCCCAGCGGGGGGCCCACAATGAGCAGTTCTTC.